Each of the 23 T cell receptor beta chains below was sequenced from the same sample in a study of blood T cell repertoires in COVID-19. Generated by immunoSEQ multiplex PCR, the TCRdb table keeps only in-frame clones and is missing some. The profile shows 310,000 or so clones, around 87% of them singletons. The sequenced material came from peripheral blood. The receptors derive from a woman between 45 and 65 years old with active or convalescent COVID-19.

The V gene is TRBV5-1, the J gene TRBJ1-6, with D maybe TRBD1 (5 bases). V was clipped by 1 base and J by 5 bases, with 7 bases between them. This CDR3 has 14 residues. CDR1 and CDR2 from the germline V gene are SGHRS and YFSETQ. CDR3 DNA sequence: TGCGCCAGCAGCTTGCAGGGAAATAATTCACCCCTCCACTTT. Translating it yields CASSLQGNNSPLHF.

The chain carries TRBV3-1 (or the pseudogene TRBV3-2) and TRBJ2-1; TRBD2 aligns across 11 bases. V lost 7 bases and J lost 6; bases outside the gene matches: 8. There are 15 residues in the CDR3. Germline V gives CDR1 LGHDT, CDR2 YNNKEL (reference sequence). CDR3 in amino acids: CASKETSGSFNEQFF. CDR3 nucleotide sequence: TGTGCCAGCAAGGAAACTAGCGGGAGTTTCAATGAGCAGTTCTTC.

V is TRBV5-1 and J is TRBJ1-5, with 8 bases lining up with TRBD1. From germline, CDR1 is SGHRS and CDR2 YFSETQ. The length of the CDR3 is 15 residues. Trimming removed 4 bases from V and 2 bases from J; junction bases left unmatched: 5. CDR3 bases: TGCGCCAGCAGCCCCGTGACAGGGGGCAATCAGCCCCAGCATTTT. This translates into CASSPVTGGNQPQHF.

The gene calls are TRBV4-3 and TRBJ2-3, with D perhaps TRBD1 (5 bases). The V and J ends lost 1 base and 2 bases respectively, with 10 bases between them. There are 15 residues in the CDR3. Germline V gives CDR1 LGHNA, CDR2 YSLEER. In DNA form, the CDR3 reads TGCGCCAGCAGCCAAGGACAGTGGCCCACAGATACGCAGTATTTT. Its translation is CASSQGQWPTDTQYF.

The V call is TRBV5-1, the J call TRBJ2-1; D remains unclear. Germline lookup yields CDR1 SGHRS and CDR2 YFSETQ. V lost 3 bases and J 6 bases, leaving 16 bases between the germline ends. This CDR3 is built from 15 residues. The CDR3: CASSWQLETGNEQFF. The CDR3 bases are TGCGCCAGCAGCTGGCAGCTAGAAACGGGCAATGAGCAGTTCTTC.

The rearrangement uses TRBV21-1 and TRBJ2-7; the D call in the table, TRBD2, was not verified against the DNA. TRBV21-1 is a documented pseudogene. The CDR3 covers 12 residues. CDR3 amino acids: CASILPSYEQYF. The CDR3 nucleotides read TGTGCCAGCATCCTACCCTCCTACGAGCAGTACTTC.

This clone showed up just once. The CDR3 DNA is TGCGCCAGCAGCTTTAGGATTAGCGGGGGGGCTGGCACAGATACGCAGTATTTT. As protein: CASSFRISGGAGTDTQYF. This chain joins TRBV5-1 and TRBJ2-3; TRBD2 matches 11 bases. The CDR3 contains 18 residues. Per germline, CDR1 SGHRS and CDR2 YFSETQ. V lost 2 bases, J lost 1 base, and 9 bases stayed unmatched.

This clone came up once. The chain employs TRBV12-5 and TRBJ1-3; D is perhaps TRBD1 (6 bases). This CDR3 has 13 amino acids. V was trimmed by 10 bases and J by 4 bases, leaving 14 bases between them. Looked up from germline, CDR1 is LGHNT and CDR2 is FRNRAP. The CDR3 spells CATYGQTGNTIYF. In DNA, the CDR3 is TGTGCTACCTACGGACAGACAGGAAACACCATATATTTT.

The genes are TRBV23-1 and TRBJ2-1, with D maybe TRBD2 (6 bases). TRBV23-1 is designated an ORF whose function remains uncertain. Trimming cost V 2 bases and J 8 bases, with 16 bases left between them. This CDR3 comprises 15 residues. CDR3 in DNA: TGCGCCAGCAGTCAACTAGCGACGGTAATCGATGAGCAGTTCTTC. Its translation: CASSQLATVIDEQFF.

V is TRBV30 and J is TRBJ2-3; possibly TRBD1 for D (6 bases). The CDR3 has 15 residues. Trimming took off 1 base at V and 1 base at J, with 12 bases between the two ends. Per the germline V gene, CDR1 is GTSNPN and CDR2 is SVGIG (reference sequence). CDR3 sequence: CAWSAGEVRTDTQYF. In DNA form, the CDR3 reads TGTGCCTGGAGTGCAGGGGAAGTACGCACAGATACGCAGTATTTT.

The chain links TRBV29-1 to TRBJ2-7; 10 nucleotides line up with TRBD1. The germline gives CDR1 SQVTM, CDR2 ANQGSEA. Losses at the gene ends were 6 bases for V and 13 bases for J; bases not matched to a gene: 21. The CDR3 sequence is 15 residues long. CDR3 amino acids: CSVGGSTGGSQARYF. CDR3 DNA sequence: TGCAGCGTCGGTGGGTCGACAGGGGGCTCCCAGGCTCGATACTTC.

V is TRBV15 and J is TRBJ1-1; D possibly corresponds to TRBD1 (5 bases). The germline V and J ends were trimmed by 9 bases and 1 base, with 18 bases remaining between them. The CDR3 is 15 residues long. Germline CDR1 is LNHNV and CDR2 is YYDKDF (reference sequence). The CDR3 spells CATVHHSGGNTEAFF. The DNA for the CDR3 is TGTGCCACTGTGCACCACAGCGGGGGGAACACTGAAGCTTTCTTT.

The rearrangement uses TRBV9 and TRBJ1-4; 7 nucleotides align to TRBD1. Germline CDR1 is SGDLS and CDR2 is YYNGEE. V was pared by 4 bases and J by 7 bases, with 10 bases of the junction left unmatched. The CDR3 length is 15 residues. The CDR3 spells CASSPRQGVGEKLFF. As DNA, the CDR3 is TGTGCCAGCAGCCCGCGACAGGGCGTTGGTGAAAAACTGTTTTTT.

The chain couples TRBV28 to TRBJ2-1, with 9 nucleotides matching TRBD2. V shed 3 bases, J shed 8 bases, and the junction held 5 bases outside the gene matches. The CDR3 consists of 14 residues. Germline assignment: CDR1 MDHEN and CDR2 SYDVKM. CDR3 nucleotide sequence: TGTGCCAGCAGTTTTAGCGGGAGAAAGGATGAGCAGTTCTTC. Protein: CASSFSGRKDEQFF. The whole variable domain, remainder taken from reference TRBV28 and TRBJ2-1, is DVKVTQSSRYLVKRTGEKVFLECVQDMDHENMFWYRQDPGLGLRLIYFSYDVKMKEKGDIPEGYSVSREKKERFSLILESASTNQTSMYLCASSFSGRKDEQFFGPGTRLTVL.

This clone was seen just once. V usage is TRBV3-1 (or the pseudogene TRBV3-2) and J usage is TRBJ1-1; TRBD1 matches 7 bases. Germline assignment: CDR1 LGHDT and CDR2 YNNKEL (reference sequence). Losses at the gene ends were 1 base for V and 6 bases for J; bases not matched to a gene: 5. CDR3 length equals 14 residues. The CDR3 spells CASSQVDRVAEAFF. The CDR3 DNA reads as TGTGCCAGCAGCCAAGTCGACAGGGTGGCTGAAGCTTTCTTT.

In its sample, this clone was seen once. V usage is TRBV19 and J usage is TRBJ1-6; D gene uncertain. CDR1 and CDR2 from the germline V gene are LNHDA and SQIVND (reference sequence). CDR3 length: 16 amino acids. V was shortened by 5 bases and J by 0 bases, with 11 bases between the two germline ends. The DNA for the CDR3 is TGTGCCAGTAGTGACGCCCGGAGCTCCTATAATTCACCCCTCCACTTT. It specifies CASSDARSSYNSPLHF.

The chain couples TRBV21-1 to TRBJ2-7; the table names TRBD2, a call not compared with the DNA. TRBV21-1 is tagged as a pseudogene. This CDR3 contains 16 residues. The CDR3 DNA reads TGTGCCAGCACCCTTACCGGACTAGCGGGAGGTTACGAGCAGTACTTC. This codes for CASTLTGLAGGYEQYF.

This chain connects TRBV5-1 to TRBJ2-3; 8 nucleotides agree with TRBD2. CDR3 length: 16 residues. Germline CDR1 and CDR2: SGHRS and YFSETQ. The trim removed 4 bases at V and 2 bases at J, leaving 9 bases unmatched. CDR3 sequence reads: CASSPARTSSTDTQYF. The CDR3, as DNA: TGCGCCAGCAGCCCAGCACGGACTAGCTCCACAGATACGCAGTATTTT.

The chain has TRBV16 and TRBJ2-5; 8 bases are shared with TRBD1. The CDR3 runs to 18 residues. Germline V gives CDR1 KGHSY, CDR2 FQNENV. V dropped 4 bases and J dropped 3; count of bases not matched to a gene: 16. The CDR3 DNA sequence: TGTGCCAGCAGCCGAATTCTGACAGGGGCAGCAAGTGAAGAGACCCAGTACTTC. It codes for CASSRILTGAASEETQYF.

The rearrangement joins TRBV7-9 to TRBJ2-7; 7 bases align to TRBD1. The ends lost 1 base at V and 3 bases at J; junction bases unmatched: 3. The CDR3 consists of 14 residues. CDR1 is SEHNR and CDR2 is FQNEAQ in the germline V gene (reference sequence). For the CDR3, the DNA is TGTGCCAGCAGCTTAGGGGCAGGGGGCTACGAGCAGTACTTC. Its translation: CASSLGAGGYEQYF.

The chain has TRBV7-2 and TRBJ2-1, with 9 bases aligning to TRBD1. In germline, CDR1 is SGHTA, CDR2 FQGNSA. The CDR3 contains 17 residues. With V trimmed by 4 bases and J by 6 bases, 13 bases remained unmatched. CDR3 nucleotide sequence: TGTGCCAGCAGCTCCCCCACTCCCGGGACAGGGTTCAATGAGCAGTTCTTC. As protein: CASSSPTPGTGFNEQFF.

This chain joins TRBV7-6 and TRBJ2-7; 11 nucleotides align to TRBD1. This CDR3 comprises 14 residues. V was clipped by 4 bases and J by 3 bases; unmatched bases: 2. Germline V lookup: CDR1 SGHVS, CDR2 FNYEAQ. Here the CDR3 reads CASSSGQGVYEQYF. In DNA form, the CDR3 reads TGTGCCAGCAGCTCGGGACAGGGGGTCTACGAGCAGTACTTC.

The chain has TRBV19 and TRBJ1-4; 7 bases line up with TRBD1. The V gene's germline CDR1 is LNHDA and CDR2 SQIVND (reference sequence). Trimming cost V 3 bases and J 8 bases; bases outside gene matches: 3. This CDR3 contains 13 residues. The CDR3 here is CASSMGTVEKLFF. The CDR3, as DNA: TGTGCCAGTAGTATGGGGACAGTCGAAAAACTGTTTTTT. Full variable domain (outside the CDR3, taken from reference TRBV19 and TRBJ1-4): DGGITQSPKYLFRKEGQNVTLSCEQNLNHDAMYWYRQDPGQGLRLIYYSQIVNDFQKGDIAEGYSVSREKKESFPLTVTSAQKNPTAFYLCASSMGTVEKLFFGSGTQLSVL.